This note documents a single T cell receptor (beta chain) sequence. Its antigen is as yet unknown. This specimen comes from a study of OX40 agonist ivuxolimab in advanced cancers. Study background: Dose-escalation patients' cancers were hepatocellular carcinoma, melanoma, renal cell or head and neck cancer. Previous treatment with anti-PD-1, anti-PD-L1 or anti-CTLA-4 therapy was allowed; about 44% had received some.

General study results and limits: The study found that CD8+ T cells averaged more expanded clones than CD4+. Researchers did not determine the expanded peripheral T cells' antigen specificity.

Germline-derived CDR1 and CDR2 are SGHTS and YDEGEE. V was clipped by 0 bases and J by 1 base, with 8 bases between them. The CDR3 contains 14 residues. The method was immunoSEQ multiplex PCR; TCRdb's version includes in-frame clones alone and lacks a portion of them. The sample includes 34,000 or so clones, approximately 80% of them seen just once. The chain is built from TRBV5-8 and TRBJ2-7, with D perhaps TRBD2 (5 bases). Sequenced material: CD4+ or CD8+ T cells sorted from blood, taken in a trial of the OX40 agonist ivuxolimab. The receptor was isolated from an adult with an advanced solid tumor such as melanoma, head and neck, liver or kidney cancer. The CDR3 protein is CASSLDRRSYEQYF. Written as DNA, the CDR3 is TGTGCCAGCAGCTTGGATCGGAGGTCCTACGAGCAGTACTTC.